These 25 T cell receptor beta chains were all obtained from the same sample, sequenced in a study of cytomegalovirus exposure and HLA in healthy donors. PCR involved 60 Vbeta and 13 Jbeta primers. Only in-frame clones appear in the TCRdb table, and some are missing; sequencing was by immunoSEQ multiplex PCR. The sample holds approximately 160,000 clones; more than 65% are singletons and the top ten take around 3%. The specimen was PBMCs. The receptors shown here come from a woman in her thirties or forties in good health and CMV-seropositive.

The rearrangement joins TRBV6-5 to TRBJ2-3, with D perhaps matching TRBD2 (7 bases). V lost 2 bases and J lost 8, with 11 bases in between. The CDR3 totals 13 residues. The germline CDR1 and CDR2 sequences are MNHEY and SVGAGI. CDR3 region: CASSYTGGSTQYF. For the CDR3, the DNA is TGTGCCAGCAGTTACACGGGGGGCTCTACGCAGTATTTT.

The chain links TRBV19 to TRBJ1-3; D unclear. The germline gives CDR1 LNHDA, CDR2 SQIVND (reference sequence). This CDR3 has 14 residues. The V and J ends lost 7 bases and 0 bases respectively, with 10 bases between them. Here the CDR3 reads CASKWQDSGNTIYF. The CDR3 DNA follows: TGTGCCAGTAAATGGCAGGACTCTGGAAACACCATATATTTT.

This clone was counted only a few times. The V gene is TRBV5-4, the J gene TRBJ2-7, with 10 nucleotides matching TRBD1. The ends lost 0 bases at V and 4 bases at J; junction bases unmatched: 4. The CDR3 is made up of 15 amino acids. From germline, CDR1 is SGHNT and CDR2 YYREEE (reference sequence). The CDR3 reads CASSLGTGGVYEQYF. CDR3 in DNA: TGTGCCAGCAGCTTGGGGACAGGGGGAGTATACGAGCAGTACTTC.

This chain uses TRBV9 with TRBJ2-5, with 7 bases aligning to TRBD1. There are 14 residues in the CDR3. Germline CDR1 and CDR2: SGDLS and YYNGEE. The J segment lost 5 bases and the V segment lost 4 bases, leaving 8 bases of the junction unmatched. The CDR3 loop reads CASSPQGTAETQYF. The CDR3 DNA reads TGTGCCAGCAGCCCACAAGGGACAGCCGAGACCCAGTACTTC. Variable domain in full (rest from reference TRBV9 and TRBJ2-5): DSGVTQTPKHLITATGQRVTLRCSPRSGDLSVYWYQQSLDQGLQFLIQYYNGEERAKGNILERFSAQQFPDLHSELNLSSLELGDSALYFCASSPQGTAETQYFGPGTRLLVL.

The chain combines TRBV9 with TRBJ2-3; the match to TRBD2 covers 9 bases. J gave up 5 bases and V 0 bases, and 10 bases lay outside the gene matches. Germline CDR1 is SGDLS and CDR2 is YYNGEE. The CDR3 extends over 17 amino acids. The CDR3 DNA reads TGTGCCAGCAGCGTAGGTGTCGGCGGGGGGGGTGTAGATACGCAGTATTTT. Protein product: CASSVGVGGGGVDTQYF.

The chain uses TRBV5-1 and TRBJ1-1, with 7 bases aligning to TRBD1. With 4 bases clipped from V and 1 base from J, the junction kept 7 bases outside the gene matches. This CDR3 has 15 residues. CDR1 is SGHRS and CDR2 is YFSETQ in the germline V gene. The CDR3 DNA follows: TGCGCCAGCAGCCCAGGGGGGACAGCGAACACTGAAGCTTTCTTT. Residues: CASSPGGTANTEAFF.

In its sample, this clone was seen a few times. The chain joins TRBV4-3 to TRBJ2-4; TRBD2 aligns across 14 bases. Germline CDR1 reads LGHNA; CDR2 reads YSLEER. With 0 bases clipped from V and 7 bases from J, the junction kept 5 bases outside the gene matches. There are 17 residues in the CDR3. The CDR3 here is CASSQDRLAGGRNIQYF. The CDR3 DNA follows: TGCGCCAGCAGCCAAGATCGACTAGCGGGGGGGCGGAACATTCAGTACTTC.

V is TRBV9 and J is TRBJ1-1; D gene uncertain. V gave up 0 bases and J gave up 0 bases, with 9 bases separating them. Looked up from germline, CDR1 is SGDLS and CDR2 is YYNGEE. CDR3 length equals 15 residues. CDR3 coding DNA: TGTGCCAGCAGCGTAGCTCCAGAAATGAACACTGAAGCTTTCTTT. The encoded protein is CASSVAPEMNTEAFF.

This clone was counted once. The chain combines TRBV29-1 with TRBJ2-7; TRBD1 aligns across 9 bases. CDR3 length equals 13 residues. Unmatched junction bases numbered 5, after V lost 4 bases and J lost 4 bases. Germline lookup yields CDR1 SQVTM and CDR2 ANQGSEA. The chain's CDR3 is CSVAGTGTYEQYF. CDR3 DNA sequence: TGCAGCGTTGCTGGGACAGGGACTTACGAGCAGTACTTC.

This chain uses TRBV5-1 with TRBJ2-5; tentative D call: TRBD2 (6 bases). This CDR3 has 13 amino acids. Germline V gives CDR1 SGHRS, CDR2 YFSETQ. V was cut by 7 bases and J by 3 bases, with 13 bases left in between. CDR3 loop: CASSIPGEETQYF. CDR3 in DNA: TGCGCCAGCTCGATTCCGGGGGAAGAGACCCAGTACTTC.

This clone was seen just once. The chain carries TRBV10-2 and TRBJ1-5; no reliable D call. CDR1 and CDR2 from the germline V gene are WSHSY and SAAADI. The CDR3 length is 14 residues. The V end was cut by 4 bases, the J end by 2 bases, with 9 bases between. CDR3 protein: CASSVSEGNQPQHF. CDR3 in DNA: TGCGCCAGCAGTGTCAGCGAGGGCAATCAGCCCCAGCATTTT.

The chain joins TRBV25-1 to TRBJ2-2; weak D call: TRBD1 (5 bases). Germline loops: CDR1 MGHDK, CDR2 SYGVNS. The length of the CDR3 is 18 residues. Trimming left V 1 base short and J 6 bases short, with 21 bases between. DNA for the CDR3: TGTGCCAGCAGTGAATCTCTTCAGGGCTCGACATACCCCGGGGAGCTGTTTTTT. It encodes CASSESLQGSTYPGELFF.

This clone was seen only a few times. V usage is TRBV10-3 and J usage is TRBJ1-2; 10 bases map to TRBD1. With 7 bases clipped from V and 1 base from J, the junction kept 3 bases outside the gene matches. The CDR3 totals 14 residues. Germline V gene sequence: CDR1 ENHRY, CDR2 SYGVKD. The DNA of the CDR3 is TGTGCCATCATGGGACAGGGGTTTAACTATGGCTACACCTTC. Translation: CAIMGQGFNYGYTF.

This clone occurred a few times. The V call is TRBV6-6, the J call TRBJ2-1; maybe TRBD2 (5 bases). This CDR3 comprises 15 residues. Germline assignment: CDR1 MNHNY and CDR2 SVGAGI (reference sequence). V lost 0 bases and J lost 0, with 6 bases in between. The CDR3 here is CASSYSGSSYNEQFF. CDR3 nucleotides: TGTGCCAGCAGTTACTCGGGGAGCTCCTACAATGAGCAGTTCTTC.

The chain uses TRBV5-6 and TRBJ1-3, with 9 bases lining up with TRBD1. With V trimmed by 3 bases and J by 4 bases, 5 bases remained unmatched. Germline V gene sequence: CDR1 SGHDT, CDR2 YYEEEE. This CDR3 comprises 15 residues. The CDR3 bases are TGTGCCAGCAGCTGGACAGGGGCAGCCGGAAACACCATATATTTT. It codes for CASSWTGAAGNTIYF.

The CDR3 DNA sequence: TGTGCCAGCAGGCCCCGAGGGACAGGGGTATGGGAGACCCAGTACTTC. It is translated as CASRPRGTGVWETQYF. J is TRBJ2-5 and V is TRBV2; TRBD1 aligns across 10 bases. The CDR3 is made up of 16 amino acids. Germline assignment: CDR1 SNHLY and CDR2 FYNNEI. V shed 6 bases, J shed 5 bases, and the junction held 12 bases outside the gene matches.

The chain joins TRBV5-1 to TRBJ2-2; tentatively, D is TRBD1 (6 bases). CDR1 SGHRS and CDR2 YFSETQ come from the germline V gene. Trimming cost V 0 bases and J 6 bases, with 9 bases left between them. The CDR3 totals 14 residues. CDR3 sequence reads: CASSLEAGAGELFF. The CDR3 DNA sequence: TGCGCCAGCAGCTTGGAGGCAGGGGCCGGGGAGCTGTTTTTT.

The chain combines TRBV28 with TRBJ2-5; D possibly corresponds to TRBD1 (6 bases). The CDR3 runs to 12 residues. Deletions cut 11 bases from V and 2 bases from J, with 12 bases between. CDR1 is MDHEN and CDR2 is SYDVKM in the germline V gene. CDR3 protein: CASRTVQETQYF. CDR3 nucleotides: TGTGCCTCACGGACAGTTCAAGAGACCCAGTACTTC. The whole variable domain, remainder taken from reference TRBV28 and TRBJ2-5, is DVKVTQSSRYLVKRTGEKVFLECVQDMDHENMFWYRQDPGLGLRLIYFSYDVKMKEKGDIPEGYSVSREKKERFSLILESASTNQTSMYLCASRTVQETQYFGPGTRLLVL.

The V gene is TRBV7-2, the J gene TRBJ2-3; 10 bases agree with TRBD2. The CDR3 extends over 17 amino acids. The V and J ends lost 5 bases and 2 bases, in that order; junction bases with no gene match: 10. Germline lookup yields CDR1 SGHTA and CDR2 FQGNSA. The CDR3 reads CASSPSRTSGNTDTQYF. The CDR3 DNA reads as TGTGCCAGCAGCCCCTCCCGGACTAGCGGAAACACAGATACGCAGTATTTT.

V and J are TRBV7-9 and TRBJ2-5, with TRBD1 matching 10 bases. The DNA end is a closer match to TRBJ2-7, so the J assignment may be wrong. The V gene's germline CDR1 is SEHNR and CDR2 FQNEAQ (reference sequence). This CDR3 has 16 amino acids. CDR3 DNA sequence: TGTGCCAGCAGCTTAGAGGGACAGGGGAGTTCCTACGAGCAGTACTTC. Translating gives CASSLEGQGSSYEQYF.

In this sample, this clone turned up a few times. The V call is TRBV28, the J call TRBJ1-2, with a possible D match to TRBD1 (6 bases). The CDR3 runs to 13 residues. Between the trimmed V and J ends, which lost 2 bases and 8 bases, there was a span of 12 bases. Germline V gives CDR1 MDHEN, CDR2 SYDVKM. CDR3 coding DNA: TGTGCCAGCAGTTTAGGGAACAGGGCGGGCTACACCTTC. Translation: CASSLGNRAGYTF.

V and J are TRBV19 and TRBJ1-6; 7 bases agree with TRBD1. The CDR3 is 15 amino acids. The germline gives CDR1 LNHDA, CDR2 SQIVND (reference sequence). The junction had 6 bases not matched to a gene; V was cut back by 5 bases and J by 5 bases. Written as DNA, the CDR3 is TGTGCCAGTAGTCTCGGGACAGCCAATAATTCACCCCTCCACTTT. It encodes CASSLGTANNSPLHF.

The chain carries TRBV27 and TRBJ1-5; 7 bases align to TRBD1. Germline loops: CDR1 MNHEY, CDR2 SMNVEV (reference sequence). The CDR3 runs 13 residues. The junction had 6 bases not matched to a gene; V was cut back by 8 bases and J by 5 bases. CDR3 nucleotides: TGTGCCAGCGGACGACAGGGTGATCAGCCCCAGCATTTT. It specifies CASGRQGDQPQHF.

The V call is TRBV6-1, the J call TRBJ2-3; 7 bases align to TRBD1. Germline lookup yields CDR1 MNHNS and CDR2 SASEGT. J was trimmed by 4 bases and V by 4 bases; bases with no gene match: 8. CDR3 length: 15 residues. CDR3 DNA: TGTGCCAGCAGTGCGCAGATACAGGGGCCAGATACGCAGTATTTT. It yields the protein CASSAQIQGPDTQYF.

The chain links TRBV7-2 to TRBJ2-3; D remains ambiguous. Germline V CDR1 and CDR2: SGHTA, FQGNSA. The CDR3 contains 14 residues. V gave up 9 bases and J gave up 5 bases, with 18 bases separating them. CDR3 in DNA: TGTGCCAGGGCTTCATCGAAACAGAGAGATACGCAGTATTTT. It specifies CARASSKQRDTQYF.